Listed below are T cell receptor beta chains from one sample, sequenced in a study of shared clonotypes between healthy human individuals. TCRdb's table, derived via immunoSEQ multiplex PCR, lists solely in-frame clones and lacks some. The data show nearly 2 million clones, less than 95% seen once. Sequenced input: naive CD8+ T cells sorted from blood. The source is a man in his late teens or twenties in good health. Both conserved end residues are part of each CDR3. A D gene is named only where the DNA matches it firmly. The listing skips clone size in some rows; elsewhere it reads once, few, many or a size class.

DNA: TGCGCCAGCAGCGTAAGACTAGAGGGATACACAGATACGCAGTATTTT; CDR3: CASSVRLEGYTDTQYF; D: NA; size: NA; V: TRBV5-1; J: TRBJ2-3
DNA: TGTGCCAGCAGCCTCAGCGGGTTAGGGGTCCGCCCTACCAAAAACATTCAGTACTTC; CDR3: CASSLSGLGVRPTKNIQYF; D: NA; size: NA; V: TRBV7-9; J: TRBJ2-4
DNA: TGTGCCATCAGTGTAAGCATGAACACTGAAGCTTTCTTT; CDR3: CAISVSMNTEAFF; D: NA; size: NA; V: TRBV10-3; J: TRBJ1-1
DNA: TGTGCCAGCAGTTCTTTAGGGCAGCATAACACTGAAGCTTTCTTT; CDR3: CASSSLGQHNTEAFF; D: NA; size: NA; V: TRBV6-6; J: TRBJ1-1
DNA: TGCGCCAGCAGCCCCGGGACAGGGCTTGGAAACATTCAGTACTTC; CDR3: CASSPGTGLGNIQYF; D: TRBD1; size: NA; V: TRBV4-3; J: TRBJ2-4
DNA: TGCGCCAGCAGCCAAGGGACAGGGGTCGGGGAGCTGTTTTTT; CDR3: CASSQGTGVGELFF; D: TRBD1; size: NA; V: TRBV4-3; J: TRBJ2-2
DNA: TGTGCCAGCAGCCCGGGGGCAGGGTACGAAGCTTTCTTT; CDR3: CASSPGAGYEAFF; D: NA; size: NA; V: TRBV7-2; J: TRBJ1-1
DNA: TGTGCCAGCAGCTTGGGGCAGGGTCAGTATCAAGAGACCCAGTACTTC; CDR3: CASSLGQGQYQETQYF; D: NA; size: NA; V: TRBV5-8; J: TRBJ2-5
DNA: TGTGCCAGCAGGATCAGGGGGGAGGAGACCCAGTACTTC; CDR3: CASRIRGEETQYF; D: NA; size: NA; V: TRBV5-4; J: TRBJ2-5
DNA: TGTGCCAGCCAGCTTGGTCCCCCAGGCAGCTCCTACGAGCAGTACTTC; CDR3: CASQLGPPGSSYEQYF; D: NA; size: NA; V: TRBV7-9; J: TRBJ2-7
DNA: TGTGCCAGCAGCTTAGGCAACAAAGCCGAGCAGTACTTC; CDR3: CASSLGNKAEQYF; D: NA; size: NA; V: TRBV13; J: TRBJ2-7
DNA: TGTGCCTGGAGTGAGACAGGGGCGTTCTCTGGGGCCAACGTCCTGACTTTC; CDR3: CAWSETGAFSGANVLTF; D: TRBD1; size: NA; V: TRBV30; J: TRBJ2-6
DNA: TGTGCCAGCAGCGTAGGTGGACAGGGGGCCTACGAGCAGTACTTC; CDR3: CASSVGGQGAYEQYF; D: TRBD1; size: NA; V: TRBV9; J: TRBJ2-7
DNA: TGTGCCAGCAGTTTAGGGGGGGCGTTCTATAATTCACCCCTCCACTTT; CDR3: CASSLGGAFYNSPLHF; D: NA; size: NA; V: TRBV27; J: TRBJ1-6
DNA: TGTGCCAGCAGCTTGGGGCAGGGTCTAGGAGAGACCCAGTACTTC; CDR3: CASSLGQGLGETQYF; D: NA; size: NA; V: TRBV5-6; J: TRBJ2-5
DNA: TGTGCCAGCAGCTCCCGCGGGGGGGGTCCCGAGAACACTGAAGCTTTCTTT; CDR3: CASSSRGGGPENTEAFF; D: NA; size: NA; V: TRBV7-2; J: TRBJ1-1
DNA: TGTGCCAGCAGTGATTTGTCAGCAAGCTCCTACGAGCAGTACTTC; CDR3: CASSDLSASSYEQYF; D: NA; size: NA; V: TRBV6-1; J: TRBJ2-7
DNA: TGTGCCACGGGACAGGGAGGCTACGAGCAGTACTTC; CDR3: CATGQGGYEQYF; D: TRBD1; size: NA; V: TRBV11-2; J: TRBJ2-7
DNA: TGTGCCAGCAGCTCTCAGCACCAAGAGACCCAGTACTTC; CDR3: CASSSQHQETQYF; D: NA; size: NA; V: TRBV7-9; J: TRBJ2-5
DNA: TGTGCCAGCTCACCACCTGAACGTCCGGAGACCCAGTACTTC; CDR3: CASSPPERPETQYF; D: NA; size: NA; V: TRBV18; J: TRBJ2-5
DNA: TGTGCCAGCAGCTTAGAGTGGGGTGAGGAAAAACTGTTTTTT; CDR3: CASSLEWGEEKLFF; D: NA; size: NA; V: TRBV7-8; J: TRBJ1-4
DNA: TGTGCCAGCAGCTTAGGGGCAGGCCAAGGATTTAACTATGGCTACACCTTC; CDR3: CASSLGAGQGFNYGYTF; D: NA; size: NA; V: TRBV7-2; J: TRBJ1-2
DNA: TGTGCCAGTAGTATAAGAGACAACTTCTACGAGCAGTACTTC; CDR3: CASSIRDNFYEQYF; D: NA; size: NA; V: TRBV19; J: TRBJ2-7
DNA: TGTGCCAGCAGCCCAACTTGGGGTCCAGATACGCAGTATTTT; CDR3: CASSPTWGPDTQYF; D: NA; size: NA; V: TRBV7-6; J: TRBJ2-3
DNA: TGTGCCAGCAGTGTTGAGGTAGCCAACACTGAAGCTTTCTTT; CDR3: CASSVEVANTEAFF; D: NA; size: NA; V: TRBV2; J: TRBJ1-1
DNA: TGCGCCAGCAGCCAAGGTCTGTCGGGGGGGCCGTACGAGCAGTACTTC; CDR3: CASSQGLSGGPYEQYF; D: TRBD2; size: NA; V: TRBV4-1; J: TRBJ2-7
DNA: TGCGCCAGCAGCCAAGAGTGGGGCGTCACCGGGGAGCTGTTTTTT; CDR3: CASSQEWGVTGELFF; D: NA; size: NA; V: TRBV4-3; J: TRBJ2-2
DNA: TGTGCCTGGACTCTACGGGACAGGAGAAATCAGCCCCAGCATTTT; CDR3: CAWTLRDRRNQPQHF; D: TRBD1; size: NA; V: TRBV30; J: TRBJ1-5
DNA: TGTGCCAGCAGCTCGGCGGGGGCTAATGGACAGTATCGCTACGAGCAGTACTTC; CDR3: CASSSAGANGQYRYEQYF; D: NA; size: NA; V: TRBV7-9; J: TRBJ2-7
DNA: TGTGCCAGCAGTCCTAACTCTGGGGCCAACGTCCTGACTTTC; CDR3: CASSPNSGANVLTF; D: NA; size: NA; V: TRBV27; J: TRBJ2-6
DNA: TGCGCCAGCAGCCAAGATCTGGGGTACGGGAACTATGGCTACACCTTC; CDR3: CASSQDLGYGNYGYTF; D: NA; size: NA; V: TRBV4-1; J: TRBJ1-2
DNA: TGTGCCAGCAGCGCCGGGGGGACCTACGAGCAGTACTTC; CDR3: CASSAGGTYEQYF; D: TRBD2; size: NA; V: TRBV7-6; J: TRBJ2-7
DNA: TGTGCCAGCACTCCGGGTCCCTACTCCTACAATGAGCAGTTCTTC; CDR3: CASTPGPYSYNEQFF; D: NA; size: NA; V: TRBV27; J: TRBJ2-1
DNA: TGTGCCAGAAGCTCTCCAGGGACAGGGGGCTGTCAGCCCCAGCATTTT; CDR3: CARSSPGTGGCQPQHF; D: TRBD1; size: NA; V: TRBV5-3; J: TRBJ1-5
DNA: TGCGCCAGCAGCGCGTACGGGGGTAATTACGAGCAGTACTTC; CDR3: CASSAYGGNYEQYF; D: NA; size: NA; V: TRBV4-1; J: TRBJ2-7
DNA: TGTGCCAGCACCGAAGGTCGGGCAGGCAATTCACCCCTCCACTTT; CDR3: CASTEGRAGNSPLHF; D: NA; size: NA; V: TRBV28; J: TRBJ1-6
DNA: TGTGCCAGCAGCGTGGGGGGCGCCGAATGGGAGCTGTTTTTT; CDR3: CASSVGGAEWELFF; D: NA; size: NA; V: TRBV9; J: TRBJ2-2
DNA: TGCGCCAGCAGTGCCGGGGGCGGTCCCTACGAGCAGTACTTC; CDR3: CASSAGGGPYEQYF; D: NA; size: NA; V: TRBV10-2; J: TRBJ2-7
DNA: TGTGCCAGCAGCCCGAACAGGGTTAATAACTACAATGAGCAGTTCTTC; CDR3: CASSPNRVNNYNEQFF; D: NA; size: NA; V: TRBV7-9; J: TRBJ2-1
DNA: TGTGCCAGCAGTGAGGCCTCCAACGCGTTTTACGAGCAGTACTTC; CDR3: CASSEASNAFYEQYF; D: NA; size: few; V: TRBV6-1; J: TRBJ2-7
DNA: TGCAGCGTTGTCACTAGATCCTACAATGAGCAGTTCTTC; CDR3: CSVVTRSYNEQFF; D: NA; size: NA; V: TRBV29-1; J: TRBJ2-1
DNA: TGTGCCAGCAGTCCCTCGGGACTAAGCACAGATACGCAGTATTTT; CDR3: CASSPSGLSTDTQYF; D: TRBD2; size: NA; V: TRBV6-4; J: TRBJ2-3
DNA: TGTGCCAGTAGTATCACAGGTTATAGCAATCAGCCCCAGCATTTT; CDR3: CASSITGYSNQPQHF; D: NA; size: NA; V: TRBV19; J: TRBJ1-5
DNA: TGTGCCAGCAGCTTAGACACAGGGCATTCACCCCTCCACTTT; CDR3: CASSLDTGHSPLHF; D: NA; size: few; V: TRBV7-8; J: TRBJ1-6
DNA: TGCAGCGTTGAGACAGGGGACTACGAGCAGTACTTC; CDR3: CSVETGDYEQYF; D: TRBD1; size: NA; V: TRBV29-1; J: TRBJ2-7
DNA: TGTGCCAGCAGTTCCTCCTACGAGCAGTACTTC; CDR3: CASSSSYEQYF; D: NA; size: many; V: TRBV27; J: TRBJ2-7
DNA: TGTGCCAGCAGCTCGGGACTAGCGGGGGGCCTTAACTCCTACGAGCAGTACTTC; CDR3: CASSSGLAGGLNSYEQYF; D: TRBD2; size: NA; V: TRBV13; J: TRBJ2-7
DNA: TGCGCCAGCAGCCAAGATTGGGCTAGCGGGATTTTCAATGAGCAGTTCTTC; CDR3: CASSQDWASGIFNEQFF; D: TRBD2; size: NA; V: TRBV4-3; J: TRBJ2-1
DNA: TGCGCCAGCAGCTTGGGGAGTAGCACAGATACGCAGTATTTT; CDR3: CASSLGSSTDTQYF; D: NA; size: NA; V: TRBV5-1; J: TRBJ2-3
DNA: TGTGCCAGCAGCTTTCAGCCGGGACAGGGGGCGAGGGAGCAGTACTTC; CDR3: CASSFQPGQGAREQYF; D: TRBD1; size: NA; V: TRBV7-9; J: TRBJ2-7
DNA: TGTGCCAGCAGTGGGATGATATCACAGGGCGATAATTCACCCCTCCACTTT; CDR3: CASSGMISQGDNSPLHF; D: NA; size: NA; V: TRBV28; J: TRBJ1-6
DNA: TGTGCCACCAGCAGAGATCGCGGGCTGGGCACTGAAGCTTTCTTT; CDR3: CATSRDRGLGTEAFF; D: NA; size: NA; V: TRBV15; J: TRBJ1-1
DNA: TGCGCCAGCAGCGAGGGACCGACGAGCTCTGGAAACACCATATATTTT; CDR3: CASSEGPTSSGNTIYF; D: NA; size: NA; V: TRBV5-1; J: TRBJ1-3
DNA: TGTGCCAGCAGCTTGGCGCCCCAGGGGCACGGCTACACCTTC; CDR3: CASSLAPQGHGYTF; D: NA; size: NA; V: TRBV5-6; J: TRBJ1-2
DNA: TGTGCCAGCAGCTTAGTAGCAGGGGTCGACAATGAGCAGTTCTTC; CDR3: CASSLVAGVDNEQFF; D: NA; size: NA; V: TRBV7-9; J: TRBJ2-1
DNA: TGTGCCAGCAGCTTAGCGAGCCTAGAGAAAGAGACCCAGTACTTC; CDR3: CASSLASLEKETQYF; D: NA; size: NA; V: TRBV7-6; J: TRBJ2-5
DNA: TGTGCCAGCTCCCAACTTCTCGGGACAGGGATGTCTGGGGCCAACGTCCTGACTTTC; CDR3: CASSQLLGTGMSGANVLTF; D: TRBD1; size: NA; V: TRBV18; J: TRBJ2-6
DNA: TGTGCCAGCAGTTCGGGGCGTGAGGACACTGAAGCTTTCTTT; CDR3: CASSSGREDTEAFF; D: NA; size: NA; V: TRBV28; J: TRBJ1-1
DNA: TGTGCCAGCAGTGAACCGGCCCTCACCTACGAGCAGTACTTC; CDR3: CASSEPALTYEQYF; D: NA; size: NA; V: TRBV2; J: TRBJ2-7
DNA: TGTGCCTGGAGTGTAGGGCTAGCGGGCCTCCAAGAGACCCAGTACTTC; CDR3: CAWSVGLAGLQETQYF; D: TRBD2; size: NA; V: TRBV30; J: TRBJ2-5